This TCR beta chain was documented in a study of T cells in narcolepsy. Study-level background: Healthy controls were enrolled alongside patients with narcolepsy type 1 or type 2. Study-wide results and limits: Blood of same and different patients, but not healthy controls, reportedly held recurring autoreactive clonotypes. Autoreactive HCRT-specific and TRIB2-specific clonotypes were marked in same-patient CSF-versus-blood CD4+ comparisons. Some memory CD4+ repertoires had no autoreactive clone sequences.

Using immunoSEQ multiplex PCR, the repertoire was profiled, and TCRdb retains in-frame clones only, with some absent. This table holds fewer than 30,000 clones, roughly 80% found once. After removal of 3 bases from V and 5 bases from J, the junction contained 7 bases not matched to a gene. CDR3 length equals 15 residues. Germline CDR1 SGHTA, CDR2 FQGNSA. A remark on this clone: Its antigen is unknown.

The J gene is TRBJ2-1, the V gene TRBV7-2, with TRBD2 matching over 7 bases. Sequencing used CD45RA- memory CD4+ T cells from PBMCs. The origin of this receptor is a human donor with narcolepsy. The CDR3 sequence is CASSLIPGLDNEQFF. The CDR3 nucleotides are TGTGCCAGCAGCTTGATCCCCGGACTAGACAATGAGCAGTTCTTC. The full variable domain, in which reference TRBV7-2 and TRBJ2-1 provide the parts outside the CDR3, is GAGVSQSPSNKVTEKGKDVELRCDPISGHTALYWYRQSLGQGLEFLIYFQGNSAPDKSGLPSDRFSAERTGGSVSTLTIQRTQQEDSAVYLCASSLIPGLDNEQFFGPGTRLTVL.